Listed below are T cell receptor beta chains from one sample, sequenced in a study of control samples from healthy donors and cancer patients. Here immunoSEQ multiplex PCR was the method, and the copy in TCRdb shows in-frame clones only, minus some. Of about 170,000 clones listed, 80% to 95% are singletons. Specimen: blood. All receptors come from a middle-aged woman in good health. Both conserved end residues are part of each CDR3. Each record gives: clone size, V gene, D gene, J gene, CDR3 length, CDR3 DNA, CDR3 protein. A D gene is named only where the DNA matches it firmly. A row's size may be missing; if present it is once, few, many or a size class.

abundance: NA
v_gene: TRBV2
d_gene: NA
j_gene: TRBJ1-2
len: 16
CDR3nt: TGTGCCAGCAGTGAAGCCCTCCTTTGGCGGCGCTATGGCTACACCTTC
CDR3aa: CASSEALLWRRYGYTF

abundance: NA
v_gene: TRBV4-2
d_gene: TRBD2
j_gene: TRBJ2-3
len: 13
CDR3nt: TGTGCCAGCAGCCAGACTAGCCCCGATACGCAGTATTTT
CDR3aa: CASSQTSPDTQYF

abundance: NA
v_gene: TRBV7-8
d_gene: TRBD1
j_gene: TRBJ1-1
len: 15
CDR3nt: TGTGCCAGCAGCTCCCCGACAGGGGCGCGGACTGAAGCTTTCTTT
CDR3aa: CASSSPTGARTEAFF

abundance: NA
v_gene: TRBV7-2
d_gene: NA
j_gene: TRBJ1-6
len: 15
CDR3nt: TGTGCCAGCAGCTTAGAGGCAGGGACCAATTCACCCCTCCACTTT
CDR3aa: CASSLEAGTNSPLHF

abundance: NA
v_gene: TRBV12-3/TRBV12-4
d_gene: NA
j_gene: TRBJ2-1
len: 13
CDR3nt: TGTGCCAGCAGTTTAGGGCGTGCAGGTGAGCAGTTCTTC
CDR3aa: CASSLGRAGEQFF

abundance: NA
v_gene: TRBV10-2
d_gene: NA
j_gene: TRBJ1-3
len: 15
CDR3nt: TGCGCCAGCAGTTCATATAGGACAATTGGAAACACCATATATTTT
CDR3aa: CASSSYRTIGNTIYF

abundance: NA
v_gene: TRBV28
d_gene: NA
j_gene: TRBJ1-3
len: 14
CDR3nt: TGTGCCAGCAGTATCCAGGGAACTGGAAACACCATATATTTT
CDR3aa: CASSIQGTGNTIYF

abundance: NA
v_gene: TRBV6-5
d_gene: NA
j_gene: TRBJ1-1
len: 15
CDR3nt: TGTGCCAGCAGTTCATATGCCCGTTTGAACACTGAAGCTTTCTTT
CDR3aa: CASSSYARLNTEAFF

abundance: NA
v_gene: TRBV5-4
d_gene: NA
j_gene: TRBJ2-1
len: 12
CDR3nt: TGTGCCAGCAGCTTGGTGGCTTTTGAGCAGTTCTTC
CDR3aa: CASSLVAFEQFF

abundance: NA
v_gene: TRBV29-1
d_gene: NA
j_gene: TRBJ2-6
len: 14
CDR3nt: TGCAGCGTTGAAGGGGGAGCGGGGGCCAACGTCCTGACTTTC
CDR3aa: CSVEGGAGANVLTF

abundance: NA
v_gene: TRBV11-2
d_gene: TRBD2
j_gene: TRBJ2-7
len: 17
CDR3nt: TGTGCCAGCAGCTTAGAATCCCCGCTAGCGGGCCCCTACGAGCAGTACTTC
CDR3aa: CASSLESPLAGPYEQYF

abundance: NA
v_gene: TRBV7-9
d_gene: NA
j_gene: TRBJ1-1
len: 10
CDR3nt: TGTGCCAGCAGCTTCGGGGGTGCTTTCTTT
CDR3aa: CASSFGGAFF

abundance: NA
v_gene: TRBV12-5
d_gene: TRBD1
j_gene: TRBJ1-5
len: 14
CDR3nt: TGTGCTAGTGGCCAGACAGGGGCAGATCAGCCCCAGCATTTT
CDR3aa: CASGQTGADQPQHF

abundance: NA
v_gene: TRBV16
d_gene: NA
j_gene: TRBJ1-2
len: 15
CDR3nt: TGTGCCAGCAGCCAATCAGGGCGACAGTTGGATGGCTACACCTTC
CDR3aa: CASSQSGRQLDGYTF

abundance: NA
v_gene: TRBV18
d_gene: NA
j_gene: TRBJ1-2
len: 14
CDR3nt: TGTGCCAGCTCACCACAGGGGGGCCGGGAAGGCTACACCTTC
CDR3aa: CASSPQGGREGYTF

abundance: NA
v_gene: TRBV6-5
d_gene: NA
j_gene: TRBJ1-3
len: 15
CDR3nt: TGTGCCAGCAGCCGACAACCCGTCTCTGGAAACACCATATATTTT
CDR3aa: CASSRQPVSGNTIYF

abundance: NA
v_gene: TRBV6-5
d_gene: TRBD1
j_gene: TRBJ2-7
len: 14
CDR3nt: TGTGCCAGCAGTAATCGGGACAGACTTTACGAGCAGTACTTC
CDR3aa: CASSNRDRLYEQYF

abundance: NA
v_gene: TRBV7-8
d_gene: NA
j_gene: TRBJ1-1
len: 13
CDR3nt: TGTGCCAGCAGCCGCCAGGGTCCACCTGAAGCTTTCTTT
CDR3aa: CASSRQGPPEAFF

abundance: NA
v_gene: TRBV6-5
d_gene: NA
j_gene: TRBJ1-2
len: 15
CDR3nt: TGTGCCAGCAGCAAATTACCGGACGGACATTATGGCTACACCTTC
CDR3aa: CASSKLPDGHYGYTF

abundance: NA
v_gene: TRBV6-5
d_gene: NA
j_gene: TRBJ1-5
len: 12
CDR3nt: TGTGCCATACAGGGATTTGGGCAGCCCCAGCATTTT
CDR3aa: CAIQGFGQPQHF

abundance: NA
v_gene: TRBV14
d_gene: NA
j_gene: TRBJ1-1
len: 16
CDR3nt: TGTGCCAGCAGCCCCGACAGGCGGCCCGTTGACACTGAAGCTTTCTTT
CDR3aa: CASSPDRRPVDTEAFF

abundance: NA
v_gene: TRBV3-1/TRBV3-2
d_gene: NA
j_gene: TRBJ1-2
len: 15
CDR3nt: TGTGCCAGCAGCCAAGACTCCGGAGCTAACTATGGCTACACCTTC
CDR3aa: CASSQDSGANYGYTF

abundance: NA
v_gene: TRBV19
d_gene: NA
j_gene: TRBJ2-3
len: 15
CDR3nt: TGTGCCAGTAGTATCCGGTCAGGGGGGACAGATACGCAGTATTTT
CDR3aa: CASSIRSGGTDTQYF

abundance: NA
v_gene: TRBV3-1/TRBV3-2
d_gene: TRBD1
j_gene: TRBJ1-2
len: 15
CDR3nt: TGTGCCAGCAGCCAAGCGACAGGGGGTAACTATGGCTACACCTTC
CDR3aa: CASSQATGGNYGYTF

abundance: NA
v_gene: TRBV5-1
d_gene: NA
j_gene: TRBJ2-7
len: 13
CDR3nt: TGCGCCAGCAGCTTGGCCGGGACCGACGAGCAGTACTTC
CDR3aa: CASSLAGTDEQYF

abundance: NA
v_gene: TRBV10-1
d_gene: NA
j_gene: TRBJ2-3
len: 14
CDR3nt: TGCGCCAGCAGTGATACCGTAAGCACAGATACGCAGTATTTT
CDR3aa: CASSDTVSTDTQYF

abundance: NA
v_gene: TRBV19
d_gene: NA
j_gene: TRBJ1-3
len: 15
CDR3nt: TGTGCCAGTAGTATAGGACGGGGCTCTGGAAACACCATATATTTT
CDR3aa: CASSIGRGSGNTIYF

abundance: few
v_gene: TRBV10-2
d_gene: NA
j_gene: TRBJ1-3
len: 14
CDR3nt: TGCGCCAGCAAGGAGAACGGGTCTGGAAACACCATATATTTT
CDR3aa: CASKENGSGNTIYF

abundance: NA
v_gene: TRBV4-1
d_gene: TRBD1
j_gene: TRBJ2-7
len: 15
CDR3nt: TGCGCCAGCAGCCACACCGACAGGGGGCTTTCCGAGCAGTACTTC
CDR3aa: CASSHTDRGLSEQYF

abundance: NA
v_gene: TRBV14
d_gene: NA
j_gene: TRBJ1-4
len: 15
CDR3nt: TGTGCCAGCAGCCAGACAGGTGCAACTAATGAAAAACTGTTTTTT
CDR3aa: CASSQTGATNEKLFF

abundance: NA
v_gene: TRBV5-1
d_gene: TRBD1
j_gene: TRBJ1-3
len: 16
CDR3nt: TGCGCCAGCAGCCCTGGACAGGGCCCATCTGGAAACACCATATATTTT
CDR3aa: CASSPGQGPSGNTIYF

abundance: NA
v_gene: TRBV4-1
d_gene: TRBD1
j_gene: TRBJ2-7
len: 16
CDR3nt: TGCGCCAGCAGCCAATCAGGGCAGGGGGCAAGGAACGAGCAGTACTTC
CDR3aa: CASSQSGQGARNEQYF

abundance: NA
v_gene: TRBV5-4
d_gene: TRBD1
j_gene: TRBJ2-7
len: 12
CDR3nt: TGTGCCGCTGGGACAGGGAGCTACGAGCAGTACTTC
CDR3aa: CAAGTGSYEQYF

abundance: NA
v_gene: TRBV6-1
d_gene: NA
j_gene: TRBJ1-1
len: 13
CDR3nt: TGTGCCAGCAGTGATAGGGGGGGCACTGAAGCTTTCTTT
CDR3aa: CASSDRGGTEAFF

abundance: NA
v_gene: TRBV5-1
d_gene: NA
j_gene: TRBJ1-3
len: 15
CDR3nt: TGCGCCAGCAGCTTGGGGCTGATAGCTGGAAACACCATATATTTT
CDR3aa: CASSLGLIAGNTIYF